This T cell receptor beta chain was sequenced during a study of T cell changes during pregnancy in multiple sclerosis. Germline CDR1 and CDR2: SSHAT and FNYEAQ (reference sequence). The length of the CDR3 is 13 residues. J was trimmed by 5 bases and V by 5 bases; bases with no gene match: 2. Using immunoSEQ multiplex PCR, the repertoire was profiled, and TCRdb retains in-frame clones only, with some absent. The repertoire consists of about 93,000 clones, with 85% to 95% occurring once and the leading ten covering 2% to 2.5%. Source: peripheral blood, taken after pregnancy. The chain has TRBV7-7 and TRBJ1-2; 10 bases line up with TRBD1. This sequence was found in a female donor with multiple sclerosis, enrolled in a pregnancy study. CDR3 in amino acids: CASSPGQGYGYTF. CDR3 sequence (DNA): TGTGCCAGCAGCCCGGGACAGGGGTATGGCTACACCTTC. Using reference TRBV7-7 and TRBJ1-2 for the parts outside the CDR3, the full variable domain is GAGVSQSPRYKVTKRGQDVTLRCDPISSHATLYWYQQALGQGPEFLTYFNYEAQPDKSGLPSDRFSAERPEGSISTLTIQRTEQRDSAMYRCASSPGQGYGYTFGSGTRLTVV.